Each of the 23 T cell receptor beta chains below was sequenced from the same sample in a study of blood T cell repertoires in COVID-19. The protocol was immunoSEQ multiplex PCR, while the TCRdb copy is restricted to in-frame clones and leaves out a portion. Among about 30,000 clones listed, 84% were seen once. The sequenced material came from peripheral blood. These TCRs come from a human donor in a cohort sampled during active COVID-19.

CDR3 loop: CASTSGGSGANVLTF. Here the CDR3 DNA reads TGTGCCAGTACCTCGGGAGGTTCAGGGGCCAACGTCCTGACTTTC. V and J are TRBV19 and TRBJ2-6, with 7 bases lining up with TRBD2. CDR3 length equals 15 residues. Trimming at V came to 7 bases and at J to 4 bases, leaving 7 bases not matched to a gene. The V gene's germline CDR1 is LNHDA and CDR2 SQIVND (reference sequence).

In this sample, this clone turned up a few times. V usage is TRBV13 and J usage is TRBJ2-4; unclear D gene. Deletions cut 4 bases from V and 8 bases from J, with 18 bases between. Germline V gives CDR1 PRHDT, CDR2 FYEKMQ (reference sequence). This CDR3 spans 15 amino acids. The CDR3 sequence: CASSSPAPRGDIQYF. CDR3 nucleotide sequence: TGTGCCAGCAGCTCCCCGGCCCCCCGAGGTGACATTCAGTACTTC.

Written as DNA, the CDR3 is TGTGCCAGCAGCCCTGACAGGGGGCAGGAAAAACTGTTTTTT. Translating gives CASSPDRGQEKLFF. The chain couples TRBV5-8 to TRBJ1-4, with TRBD1 matching 10 bases. Germline CDR1 is SGHTS and CDR2 is YDEGEE. V lost 4 bases and J lost 8; bases outside the gene matches: 5. The CDR3 runs 14 residues.

The gene calls are TRBV18 and TRBJ2-1, with TRBD2 identical over 11 bases. Germline trimming cut 3 bases from V and 5 bases from J; bases unmatched to any gene: 3. Germline V CDR1 and CDR2: KGHSH, LQKENI. The CDR3 extends over 15 amino acids. For the CDR3, the DNA is TGTGCCAGCTCACCGGCGGGACTAGCGGACAATGAGCAGTTCTTC. Translation: CASSPAGLADNEQFF.

This clone was recorded many times. The gene calls are TRBV6-2 or TRBV6-3 and TRBJ2-5, with TRBD2 matching over 9 bases. CDR3 size: 16 residues. J was trimmed by 1 base and V by 3 bases; bases with no gene match: 6. CDR1 is MNHEY and CDR2 is SVGEGT in the germline V gene. CDR3 protein: CASSYEAGGVQETQYF. The CDR3 nucleotides are TGTGCCAGCAGTTATGAAGCGGGGGGCGTCCAAGAGACCCAGTACTTC.

J is TRBJ2-1 and V is TRBV5-1, with 9 bases fitting TRBD2. This CDR3 comprises 18 residues. The ends lost 1 base at V and 8 bases at J; junction bases unmatched: 16. CDR1 is SGHRS, CDR2 YFSETQ, per germline. The CDR3: CASSLSTSGLPVVDEQFF. CDR3 bases: TGCGCCAGCAGCTTGTCCACTAGCGGGCTCCCGGTGGTTGATGAGCAGTTCTTC.

The chain has TRBV5-4 and TRBJ1-1; D perhaps matches TRBD1 (6 bases). V shed 5 bases and J shed 6 bases, with 17 bases lying between them. The CDR3 extends over 14 amino acids. Germline-derived CDR1 and CDR2 are SGHNT and YYREEE (reference sequence). For the CDR3, the DNA is TGTGCCAGCAGAACCGGTGGGGGCAGGGCTGAAGCTTTCTTT. Its translation: CASRTGGGRAEAFF.

This clone was seen once. The gene calls are TRBV19 and TRBJ2-5; 8 nucleotides align to TRBD2. Trimming cost V 4 bases and J 0 bases; bases outside gene matches: 7. CDR3 length: 16 amino acids. The germline V gene encodes CDR1 LNHDA and CDR2 SQIVND (reference sequence). The CDR3 nucleotides read TGTGCCAGTAGTACCCCAGAGCGGGGGAACCAAGAGACCCAGTACTTC. Its translation: CASSTPERGNQETQYF.

J is TRBJ1-2 and V is TRBV3-1 (or the pseudogene TRBV3-2), with TRBD1 matching over 8 bases. The germline gives CDR1 LGHDT, CDR2 YNNKEL (reference sequence). V lost 5 bases, J lost 7 bases, and 9 bases stayed unmatched. The CDR3 runs 14 residues. CDR3 loop: CASSSTGTGAGYTF. The CDR3 region has the DNA TGTGCCAGCAGCTCTACCGGGACAGGAGCTGGCTACACCTTC.

The chain links TRBV15 to TRBJ2-7; D is possibly TRBD2 (6 bases). The germline gives CDR1 LNHNV, CDR2 YYDKDF (reference sequence). V lost 0 bases to trimming and J lost 3 bases, with 9 bases between them. There are 14 residues in the CDR3. The CDR3 loop is CATSRERGGYEQYF. The CDR3 nucleotides read TGTGCCACCAGCAGAGAACGGGGAGGCTACGAGCAGTACTTC.

This clone was counted between two and nine times. The chain employs TRBV7-9 and TRBJ1-5, with D tentatively TRBD1 (5 bases). Trimming removed 5 bases from V and 1 base from J, with 12 bases in between. The germline gives CDR1 SEHNR, CDR2 FQNEAQ (reference sequence). The CDR3 runs to 15 residues. The DNA for the CDR3 is TGTGCCAGCAGCCAACACGGGGGGAGCAATCAGCCCCAGCATTTT. It specifies CASSQHGGSNQPQHF.

The chain carries TRBV5-1 and TRBJ2-5, with a possible D match to TRBD2 (5 bases). V dropped 0 bases and J dropped 5 bases, with 11 bases sitting between them. CDR1 and CDR2 from the germline V gene are SGHRS and YFSETQ. CDR3 length: 14 amino acids. The CDR3 DNA sequence: TGCGCCAGCAGCTTGGCCCTGGCGGGTGAGACCCAGTACTTC. This translates into CASSLALAGETQYF.

The rearrangement joins TRBV6-5 to TRBJ1-2; 7 positions agree with TRBD1. The J segment lost 2 bases and the V segment lost 4 bases, leaving 4 bases of the junction unmatched. CDR1 is MNHEY and CDR2 is SVGAGI in the germline V gene. This CDR3 contains 14 residues. In nucleotides, the CDR3 is TGTGCCAGCAGTTCCTCGACAGGGAACTATGGCTACACCTTC. Protein product: CASSSSTGNYGYTF.

The J gene is TRBJ2-7, the V gene TRBV29-1; TRBD1 is a possible D gene (5 bases). In germline, CDR1 is SQVTM, CDR2 ANQGSEA. CDR3 size: 15 residues. The germline V and J ends were trimmed by 8 bases and 3 bases, with 23 bases remaining between them. CDR3 region: CSPTPRRQTNYEQYF. CDR3 nucleotide sequence: TGCAGCCCTACCCCCCGCAGACAGACAAACTACGAGCAGTACTTC.

V and J are TRBV5-1 and TRBJ1-2; D remains ambiguous. The germline V gene has CDR1 SGHRS and CDR2 YFSETQ. Trimming pared 0 bases from V and 0 bases from J, leaving 9 bases between. The CDR3 runs to 15 residues. The CDR3 nucleotides read TGCGCCAGCAGCTTGGTTGCGGCCCCTAACTATGGCTACACCTTC. Its protein is CASSLVAAPNYGYTF.

This chain uses TRBV6-2 or TRBV6-3 with TRBJ1-1; D gene unclear. Germline-derived CDR1 and CDR2 are MNHEY and SVGEGT. V was cut by 0 bases and J by 4 bases, with 6 bases left in between. CDR3 length equals 13 residues. CDR3 DNA sequence: TGTGCCAGCAGTTACTCTCAGATCACTGAAGCTTTCTTT. As protein: CASSYSQITEAFF.

This clone came up once. This chain joins TRBV2 and TRBJ2-3; TRBD1 aligns across 9 bases. This CDR3 contains 15 residues. V was pared by 5 bases and J by 4 bases, with 7 bases of the junction left unmatched. Germline-derived CDR1 and CDR2 are SNHLY and FYNNEI. CDR3 in amino acids: CASSSPGQGADTQYF. The CDR3, as DNA: TGTGCCAGCAGTTCTCCGGGACAGGGTGCAGATACGCAGTATTTT.

CDR3 in DNA: TGTGCCAGCAGCCCCAACCGACTAGCGGGGGGAATGGCAGATACGCAGTATTTT. It specifies CASSPNRLAGGMADTQYF. J is TRBJ2-3 and V is TRBV27; 13 positions match TRBD2. Germline CDR1 MNHEY, CDR2 SMNVEV (reference sequence). The J segment lost 4 bases and the V segment lost 6 bases, leaving 13 bases of the junction unmatched. The CDR3 covers 18 residues.

The V and J genes are TRBV6-5 and TRBJ2-3, with D unresolved. CDR3 length: 12 residues. The V and J ends lost 1 base and 8 bases respectively, with 7 bases between them. Germline V gene data show CDR1 as MNHEY and CDR2 as SVGAGI. The CDR3 DNA follows: TGTGCCAGCAGTTACTTCGGTGGTACGCAGTATTTT. It translates to CASSYFGGTQYF.

The V gene is TRBV7-2, the J gene TRBJ2-5; 9 positions match TRBD1. V dropped 5 bases and J dropped 3; count of bases not matched to a gene: 4. There are 14 residues in the CDR3. The germline CDR1 and CDR2 sequences are SGHTA and FQGNSA. CDR3 protein: CASSLWTGEETQYF. The CDR3 DNA follows: TGTGCCAGCAGCCTATGGACAGGGGAAGAGACCCAGTACTTC. Together with reference TRBV7-2 and TRBJ2-5, the CDR3 gives the full variable domain: GAGVSQSPSNKVTEKGKDVELRCDPISGHTALYWYRQSLGQGLEFLIYFQGNSAPDKSGLPSDRFSAERTGGSVSTLTIQRTQQEDSAVYLCASSLWTGEETQYFGPGTRLLVL.

The V and J genes are TRBV7-9 and TRBJ2-2; tentatively, D is TRBD1 (6 bases). The CDR3 is made up of 15 amino acids. Germline V CDR1 and CDR2: SEHNR, FQNEAQ (reference sequence). The V gene lost 3 bases and the J gene lost 5 bases, with 13 bases spanning the gap. The CDR3 loop is CASSFQQGGTGELFF. The CDR3 bases are TGTGCCAGCAGCTTTCAACAGGGTGGAACCGGGGAGCTGTTTTTT.

This chain uses TRBV18 with TRBJ1-1; D possibly corresponds to TRBD1 (6 bases). The CDR3 loop spans 13 amino acids. From germline, CDR1 is KGHSH and CDR2 LQKENI. With 6 bases removed from V and 6 bases from J, the gap between germline ends came to 14 bases. CDR3 region: CASSPGQTPEAFF. Here the CDR3 DNA reads TGTGCCAGCTCTCCTGGACAGACCCCTGAAGCTTTCTTT.

The DNA of the CDR3 is TGTGCCAGCTCACCACCAACAGGGATAATGAACACTGAAGCTTTCTTT. Translation gives CASSPPTGIMNTEAFF. The chain employs TRBV18 and TRBJ1-1, with a weak D call TRBD1 (6 bases). The V end lost 0 bases, the J end lost 0 bases, and 11 bases lay between the germline ends. The CDR3 is 16 residues long. Germline values: CDR1 KGHSH, CDR2 LQKENI.